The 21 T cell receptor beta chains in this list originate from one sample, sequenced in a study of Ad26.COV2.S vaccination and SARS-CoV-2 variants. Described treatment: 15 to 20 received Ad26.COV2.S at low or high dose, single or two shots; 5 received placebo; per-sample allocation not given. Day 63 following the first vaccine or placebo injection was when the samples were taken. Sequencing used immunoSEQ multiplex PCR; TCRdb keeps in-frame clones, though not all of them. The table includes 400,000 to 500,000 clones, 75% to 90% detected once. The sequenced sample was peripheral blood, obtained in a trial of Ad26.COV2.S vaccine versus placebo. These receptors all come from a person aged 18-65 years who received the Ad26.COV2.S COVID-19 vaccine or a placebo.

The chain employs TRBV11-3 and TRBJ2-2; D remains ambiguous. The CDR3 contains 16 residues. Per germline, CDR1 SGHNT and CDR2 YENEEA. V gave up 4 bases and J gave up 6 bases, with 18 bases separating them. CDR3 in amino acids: CASSSKGGSMAGELFF. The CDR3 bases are TGTGCCAGCAGCTCCAAAGGTGGTTCCATGGCCGGGGAGCTGTTTTTT.

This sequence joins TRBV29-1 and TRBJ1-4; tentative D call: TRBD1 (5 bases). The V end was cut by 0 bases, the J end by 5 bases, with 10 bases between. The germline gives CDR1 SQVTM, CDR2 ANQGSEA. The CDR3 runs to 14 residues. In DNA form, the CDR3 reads TGCAGCGTTGAAGATCGTGGGGGAAATGAAAAACTGTTTTTT. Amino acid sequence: CSVEDRGGNEKLFF.

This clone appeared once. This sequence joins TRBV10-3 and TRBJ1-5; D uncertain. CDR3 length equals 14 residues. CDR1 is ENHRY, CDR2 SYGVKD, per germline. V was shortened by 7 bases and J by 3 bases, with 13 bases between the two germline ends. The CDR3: CAIKARGNNQPQHF. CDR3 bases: TGTGCCATCAAGGCGCGAGGGAACAATCAGCCCCAGCATTTT.

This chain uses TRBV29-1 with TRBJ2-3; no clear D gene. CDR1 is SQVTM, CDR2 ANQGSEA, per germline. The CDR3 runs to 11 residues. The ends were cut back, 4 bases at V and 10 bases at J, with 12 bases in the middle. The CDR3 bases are TGCAGCGTTGGCTCGAGGAGCGCGCAGTATTTT. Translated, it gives CSVGSRSAQYF.

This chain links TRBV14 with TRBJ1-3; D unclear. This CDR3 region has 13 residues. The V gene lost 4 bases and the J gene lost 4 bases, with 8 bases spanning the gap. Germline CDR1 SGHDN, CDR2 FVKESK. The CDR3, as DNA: TGTGCCAGCAGCCTGAACGACGGAAACACCATATATTTT. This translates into CASSLNDGNTIYF.

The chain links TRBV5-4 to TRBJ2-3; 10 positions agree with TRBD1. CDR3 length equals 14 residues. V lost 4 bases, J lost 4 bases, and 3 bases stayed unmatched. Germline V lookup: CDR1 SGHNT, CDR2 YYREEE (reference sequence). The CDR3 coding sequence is TGTGCCAGCAGCCGGGGACAGGGGTCAGATACGCAGTATTTT. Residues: CASSRGQGSDTQYF. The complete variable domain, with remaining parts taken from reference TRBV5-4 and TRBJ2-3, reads ETGVTQSPTHLIKTRGQQVTLRCSSQSGHNTVSWYQQALGQGPQFIFQYYREEENGRGNFPPRFSGLQFPNYSSELNVNALELDDSALYLCASSRGQGSDTQYFGPGTRLTVL.

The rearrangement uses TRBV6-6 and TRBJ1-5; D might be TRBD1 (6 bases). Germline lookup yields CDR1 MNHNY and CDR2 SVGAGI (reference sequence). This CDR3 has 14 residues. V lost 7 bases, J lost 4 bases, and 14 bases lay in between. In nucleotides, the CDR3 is TGTGCCAGCACCCTCGGGGGCCAAAATCAGCCCCAGCATTTT. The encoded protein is CASTLGGQNQPQHF.

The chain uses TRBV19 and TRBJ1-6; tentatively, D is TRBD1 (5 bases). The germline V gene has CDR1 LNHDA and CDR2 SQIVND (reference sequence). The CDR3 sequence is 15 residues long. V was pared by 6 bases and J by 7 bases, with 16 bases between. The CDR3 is CASRLRSGTNSPLHF. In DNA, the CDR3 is TGTGCCAGTAGGCTTCGAAGCGGGACGAATTCACCCCTCCACTTT.

CDR3 loop: CASSASARQRVGELFF. CDR3 nucleotide sequence: TGTGCCAGCAGCGCGTCCGCTCGACAGCGGGTCGGGGAGCTGTTTTTT. The chain employs TRBV5-6 and TRBJ2-2; D is possibly TRBD2 (6 bases). CDR3 length: 16 amino acids. V dropped 4 bases and J dropped 7 bases, with 20 bases sitting between them. Germline CDR1 and CDR2: SGHDT and YYEEEE.

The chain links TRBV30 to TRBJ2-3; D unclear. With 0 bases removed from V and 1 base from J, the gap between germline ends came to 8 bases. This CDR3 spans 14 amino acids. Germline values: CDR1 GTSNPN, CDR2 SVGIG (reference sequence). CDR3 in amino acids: CAWSVNPGTDTQYF. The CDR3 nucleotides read TGTGCCTGGAGTGTAAACCCGGGCACAGATACGCAGTATTTT.

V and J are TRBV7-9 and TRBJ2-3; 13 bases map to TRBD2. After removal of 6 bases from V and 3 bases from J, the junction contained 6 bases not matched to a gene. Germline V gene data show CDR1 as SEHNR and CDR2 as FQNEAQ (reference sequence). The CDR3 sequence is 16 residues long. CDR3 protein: CASSHRLAGGTDTQYF. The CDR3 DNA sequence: TGTGCCAGCAGTCACCGACTAGCGGGGGGAACAGATACGCAGTATTTT. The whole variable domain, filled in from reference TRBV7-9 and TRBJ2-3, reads DTGVSQNPRHKITKRGQNVTFRCDPISEHNRLYWYRQTLGQGPEFLTYFQNEAQLEKSRLLSDRFSAERPKGSFSTLEIQRTEQGDSAMYLCASSHRLAGGTDTQYFGPGTRLTVL.

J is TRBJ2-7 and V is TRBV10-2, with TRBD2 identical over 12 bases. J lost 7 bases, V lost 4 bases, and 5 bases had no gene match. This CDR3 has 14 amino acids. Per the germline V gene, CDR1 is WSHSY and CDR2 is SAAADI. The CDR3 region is CASSGLAGVQEQYF. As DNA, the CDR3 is TGCGCCAGCAGTGGACTAGCGGGGGTTCAAGAGCAGTACTTC.

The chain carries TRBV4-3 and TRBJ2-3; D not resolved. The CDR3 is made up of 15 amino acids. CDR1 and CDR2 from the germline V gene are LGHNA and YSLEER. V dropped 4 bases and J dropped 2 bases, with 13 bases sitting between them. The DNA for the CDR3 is TGCGCCAGCAGCCTAGGAGTCCCGCTCACAGATACGCAGTATTTT. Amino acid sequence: CASSLGVPLTDTQYF.

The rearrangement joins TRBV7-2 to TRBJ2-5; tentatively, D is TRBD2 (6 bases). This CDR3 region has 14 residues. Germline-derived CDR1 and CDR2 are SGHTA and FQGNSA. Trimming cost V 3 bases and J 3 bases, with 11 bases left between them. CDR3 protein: CASSLGLAKETQYF. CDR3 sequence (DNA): TGTGCCAGCAGCTTGGGACTGGCAAAAGAGACCCAGTACTTC.

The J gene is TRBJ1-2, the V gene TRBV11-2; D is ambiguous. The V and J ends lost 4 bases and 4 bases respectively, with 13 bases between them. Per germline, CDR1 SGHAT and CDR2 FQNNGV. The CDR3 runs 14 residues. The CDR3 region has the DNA TGTGCCAGCAGCTCAGCCGGAGGGCCCTATGGCTACACCTTC. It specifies CASSSAGGPYGYTF.

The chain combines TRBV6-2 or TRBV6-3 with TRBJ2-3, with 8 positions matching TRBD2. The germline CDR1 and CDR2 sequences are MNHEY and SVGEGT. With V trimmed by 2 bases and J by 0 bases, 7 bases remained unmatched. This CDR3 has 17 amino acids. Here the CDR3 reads CASSYTIAGISTDTQYF. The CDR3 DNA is TGTGCCAGCAGTTACACCATAGCGGGGATAAGCACAGATACGCAGTATTTT.

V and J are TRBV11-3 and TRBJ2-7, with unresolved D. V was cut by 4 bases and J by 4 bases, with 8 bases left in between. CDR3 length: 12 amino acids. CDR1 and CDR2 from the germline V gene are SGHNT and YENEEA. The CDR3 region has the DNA TGTGCCAGCAGCTCCCCGACTTACGAGCAGTACGTC. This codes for CASSSPTYEQYV.

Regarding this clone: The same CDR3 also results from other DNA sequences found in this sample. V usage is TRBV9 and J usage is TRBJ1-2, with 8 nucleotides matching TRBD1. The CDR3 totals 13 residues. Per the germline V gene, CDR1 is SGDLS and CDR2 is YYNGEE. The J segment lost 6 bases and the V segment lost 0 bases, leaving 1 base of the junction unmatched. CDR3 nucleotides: TGTGCCAGCAGCGTAGGACAGGGGCATGGCTACACCTTC. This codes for CASSVGQGHGYTF.

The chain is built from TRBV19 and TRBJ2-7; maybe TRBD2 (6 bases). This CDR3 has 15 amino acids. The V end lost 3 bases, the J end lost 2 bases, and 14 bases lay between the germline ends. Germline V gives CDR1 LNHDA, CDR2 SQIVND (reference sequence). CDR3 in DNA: TGTGCCAGTAGTATTGGAGGGGCCAGAACCTACGAGCAGTACTTC. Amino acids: CASSIGGARTYEQYF.

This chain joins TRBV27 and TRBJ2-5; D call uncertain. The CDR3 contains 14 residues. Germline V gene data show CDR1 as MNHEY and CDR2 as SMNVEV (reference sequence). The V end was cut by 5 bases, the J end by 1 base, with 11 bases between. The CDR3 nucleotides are TGTGCCAGCAGTCCTACTAAAACCCAAGAGACCCAGTACTTC. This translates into CASSPTKTQETQYF.

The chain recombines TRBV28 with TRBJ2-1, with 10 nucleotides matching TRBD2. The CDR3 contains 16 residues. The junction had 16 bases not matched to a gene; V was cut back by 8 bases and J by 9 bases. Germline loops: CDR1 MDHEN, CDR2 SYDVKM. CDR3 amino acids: CASLTPLQRGGREQFF. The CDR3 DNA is TGTGCCAGCCTGACTCCGTTACAGCGGGGGGGCCGTGAGCAGTTCTTC.